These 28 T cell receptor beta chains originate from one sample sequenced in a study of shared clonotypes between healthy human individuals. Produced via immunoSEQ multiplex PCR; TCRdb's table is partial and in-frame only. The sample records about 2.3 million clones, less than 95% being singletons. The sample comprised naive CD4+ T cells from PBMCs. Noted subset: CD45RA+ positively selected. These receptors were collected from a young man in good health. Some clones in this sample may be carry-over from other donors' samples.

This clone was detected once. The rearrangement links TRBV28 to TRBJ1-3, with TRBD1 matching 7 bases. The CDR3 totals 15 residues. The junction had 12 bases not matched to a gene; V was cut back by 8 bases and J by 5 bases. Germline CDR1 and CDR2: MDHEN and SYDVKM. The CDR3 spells CASSHGAGGRNTIYF. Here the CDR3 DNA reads TGTGCCAGCTCTCATGGGGCAGGGGGACGAAACACCATATATTTT.

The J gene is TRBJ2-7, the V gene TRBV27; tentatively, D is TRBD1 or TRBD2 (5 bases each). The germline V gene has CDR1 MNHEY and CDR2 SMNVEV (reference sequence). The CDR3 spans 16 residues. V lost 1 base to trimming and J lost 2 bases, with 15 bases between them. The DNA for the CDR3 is TGTGCCAGCAGTTTATTCTTCCACGGGACCGCCTACGAGCAGTACTTC. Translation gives CASSLFFHGTAYEQYF.

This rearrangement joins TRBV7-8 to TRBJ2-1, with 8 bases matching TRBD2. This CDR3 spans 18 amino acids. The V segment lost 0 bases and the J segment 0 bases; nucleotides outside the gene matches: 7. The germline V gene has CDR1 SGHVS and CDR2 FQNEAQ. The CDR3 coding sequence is TGTGCCAGCAGCTTAGCGGCCAGACTAGCGCTCTCCTACAATGAGCAGTTCTTC. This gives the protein CASSLAARLALSYNEQFF. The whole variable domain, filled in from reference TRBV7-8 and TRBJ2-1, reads GAGVSQSPRYKVAKRGQDVALRCDPISGHVSLFWYQQALGQGPEFLTYFQNEAQLDKSGLPSDRFFAERPEGSVSTLKIQRTQQEDSAVYLCASSLAARLALSYNEQFFGPGTRLTVL.

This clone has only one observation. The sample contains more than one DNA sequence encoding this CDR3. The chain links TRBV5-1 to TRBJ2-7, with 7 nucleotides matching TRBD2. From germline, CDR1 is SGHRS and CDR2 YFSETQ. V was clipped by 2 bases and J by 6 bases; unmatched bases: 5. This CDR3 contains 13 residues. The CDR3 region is CASSLAGLSEQYF. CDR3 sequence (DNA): TGCGCCAGCAGCTTAGCGGGATTGTCCGAGCAGTACTTC.

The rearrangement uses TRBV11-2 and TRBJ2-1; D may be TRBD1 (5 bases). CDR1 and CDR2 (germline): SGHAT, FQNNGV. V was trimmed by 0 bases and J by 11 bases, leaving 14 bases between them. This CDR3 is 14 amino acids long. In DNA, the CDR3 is TGTGCCAGCAGCTTAGAATGGGCAGGGTACCAGCAGTTCTTC. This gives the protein CASSLEWAGYQQFF.

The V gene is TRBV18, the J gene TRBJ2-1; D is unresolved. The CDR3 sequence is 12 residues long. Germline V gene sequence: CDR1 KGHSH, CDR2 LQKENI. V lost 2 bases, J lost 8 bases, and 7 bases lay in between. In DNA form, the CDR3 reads TGTGCCAGCTCACCAGGAAGTTATGAGCAGTTCTTC. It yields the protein CASSPGSYEQFF.

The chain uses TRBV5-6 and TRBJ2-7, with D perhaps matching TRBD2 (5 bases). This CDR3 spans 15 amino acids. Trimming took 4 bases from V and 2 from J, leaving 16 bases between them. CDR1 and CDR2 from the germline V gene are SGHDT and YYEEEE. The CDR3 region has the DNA TGTGCCAGCAGCGTACGAGGAGGTGCAACCTACGAGCAGTACTTC. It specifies CASSVRGGATYEQYF.

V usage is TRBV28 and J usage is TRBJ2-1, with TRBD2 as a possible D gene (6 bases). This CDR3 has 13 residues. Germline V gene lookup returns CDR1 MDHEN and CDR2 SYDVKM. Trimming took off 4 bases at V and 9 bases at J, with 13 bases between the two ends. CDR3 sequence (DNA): TGTGCCAGCAGTTCGCCTAGCGTTAGTGAGCAGTTCTTC. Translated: CASSSPSVSEQFF.

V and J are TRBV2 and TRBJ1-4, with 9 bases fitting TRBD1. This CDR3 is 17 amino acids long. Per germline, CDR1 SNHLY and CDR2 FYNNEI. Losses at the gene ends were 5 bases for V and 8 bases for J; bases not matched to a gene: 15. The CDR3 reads CASSPGQGLPTEEKLFF. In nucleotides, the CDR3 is TGTGCCAGCAGTCCTGGACAGGGGCTACCAACAGAGGAAAAACTGTTTTTT.

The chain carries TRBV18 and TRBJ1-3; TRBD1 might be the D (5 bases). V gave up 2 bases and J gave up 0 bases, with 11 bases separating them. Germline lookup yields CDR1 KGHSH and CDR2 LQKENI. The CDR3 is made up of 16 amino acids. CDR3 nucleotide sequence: TGTGCCAGCTCACCAATGACAGCTCTCTCTGGAAACACCATATATTTT. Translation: CASSPMTALSGNTIYF.

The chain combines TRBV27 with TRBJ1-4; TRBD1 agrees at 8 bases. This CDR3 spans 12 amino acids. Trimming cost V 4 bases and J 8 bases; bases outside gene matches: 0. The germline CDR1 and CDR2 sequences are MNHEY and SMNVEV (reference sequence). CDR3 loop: CASSWDREKLFF. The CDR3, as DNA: TGTGCCAGCAGTTGGGACAGGGAAAAACTGTTTTTT.

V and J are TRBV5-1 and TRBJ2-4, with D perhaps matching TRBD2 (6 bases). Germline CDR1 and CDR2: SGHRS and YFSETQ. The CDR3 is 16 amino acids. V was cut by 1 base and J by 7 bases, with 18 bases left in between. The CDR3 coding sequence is TGCGCCAGCAGCTTGCTAGGAGGGGCGGGTTTGAACATTCAGTACTTC. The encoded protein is CASSLLGGAGLNIQYF.

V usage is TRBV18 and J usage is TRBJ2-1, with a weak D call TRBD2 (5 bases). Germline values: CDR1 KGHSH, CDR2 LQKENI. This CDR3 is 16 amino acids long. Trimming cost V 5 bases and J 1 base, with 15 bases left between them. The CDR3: CASSSPGVGSYNEQFF. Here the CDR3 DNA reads TGTGCCAGCTCATCTCCCGGGGTTGGGTCCTACAATGAGCAGTTCTTC.

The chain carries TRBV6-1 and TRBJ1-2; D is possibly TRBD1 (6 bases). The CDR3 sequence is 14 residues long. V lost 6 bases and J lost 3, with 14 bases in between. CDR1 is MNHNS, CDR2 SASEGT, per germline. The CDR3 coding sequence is TGTGCCAGCAGGGAGGTAGGGGGGGACTATGGCTACACCTTC. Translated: CASREVGGDYGYTF.

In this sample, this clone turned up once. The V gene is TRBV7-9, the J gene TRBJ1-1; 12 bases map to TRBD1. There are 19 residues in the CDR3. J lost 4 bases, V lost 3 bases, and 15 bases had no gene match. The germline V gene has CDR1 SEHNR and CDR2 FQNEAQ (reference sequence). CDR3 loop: CASSLGQGARGRLGTEAFF. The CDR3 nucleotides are TGTGCCAGCAGCTTGGGACAGGGGGCTCGTGGGAGGTTGGGCACTGAAGCTTTCTTT.

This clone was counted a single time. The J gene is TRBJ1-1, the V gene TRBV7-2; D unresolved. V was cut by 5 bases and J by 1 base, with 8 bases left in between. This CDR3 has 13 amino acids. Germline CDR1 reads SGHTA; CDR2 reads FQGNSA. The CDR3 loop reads CASSLTANTEAFF. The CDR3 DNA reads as TGTGCCAGCAGCCTTACAGCGAACACTGAAGCTTTCTTT. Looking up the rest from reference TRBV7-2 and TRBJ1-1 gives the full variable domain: GAGVSQSPSNKVTEKGKDVELRCDPISGHTALYWYRQSLGQGLEFLIYFQGNSAPDKSGLPSDRFSAERTGGSVSTLTIQRTQQEDSAVYLCASSLTANTEAFFGQGTRLTVV.

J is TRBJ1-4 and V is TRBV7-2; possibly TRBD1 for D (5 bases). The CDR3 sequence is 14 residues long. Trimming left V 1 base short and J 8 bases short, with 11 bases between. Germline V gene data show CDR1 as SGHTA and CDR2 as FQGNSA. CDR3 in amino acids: CASSLGQGQEKLFF. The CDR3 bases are TGTGCCAGCAGCTTAGGTCAGGGCCAGGAAAAACTGTTTTTT.

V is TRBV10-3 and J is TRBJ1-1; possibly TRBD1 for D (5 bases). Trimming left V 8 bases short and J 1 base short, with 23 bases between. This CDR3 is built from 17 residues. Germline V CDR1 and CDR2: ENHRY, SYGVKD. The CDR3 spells CAISSVGDIGRNTEAFF. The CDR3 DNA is TGTGCCATCTCCTCGGTAGGGGATATTGGCAGGAACACTGAAGCTTTCTTT.

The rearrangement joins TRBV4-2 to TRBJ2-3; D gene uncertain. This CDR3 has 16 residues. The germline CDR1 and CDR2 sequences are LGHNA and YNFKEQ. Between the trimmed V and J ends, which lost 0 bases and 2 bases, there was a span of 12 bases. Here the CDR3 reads CASSQDQTLPTDTQYF. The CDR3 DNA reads TGTGCCAGCAGCCAAGATCAGACGTTACCCACAGATACGCAGTATTTT.

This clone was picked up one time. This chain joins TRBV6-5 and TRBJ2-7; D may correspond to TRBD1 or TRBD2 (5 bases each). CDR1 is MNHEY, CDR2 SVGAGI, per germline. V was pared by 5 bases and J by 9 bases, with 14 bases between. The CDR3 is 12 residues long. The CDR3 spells CASSKHSGGQYF. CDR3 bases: TGTGCCAGCAGTAAACACAGTGGGGGGCAGTACTTC.

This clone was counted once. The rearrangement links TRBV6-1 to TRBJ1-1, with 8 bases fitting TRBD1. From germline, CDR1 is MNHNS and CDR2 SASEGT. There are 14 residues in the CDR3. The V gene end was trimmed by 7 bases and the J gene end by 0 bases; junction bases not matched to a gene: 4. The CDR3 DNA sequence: TGTGCCAGCACAGGGGGCTTTATGAACACTGAAGCTTTCTTT. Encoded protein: CASTGGFMNTEAFF.

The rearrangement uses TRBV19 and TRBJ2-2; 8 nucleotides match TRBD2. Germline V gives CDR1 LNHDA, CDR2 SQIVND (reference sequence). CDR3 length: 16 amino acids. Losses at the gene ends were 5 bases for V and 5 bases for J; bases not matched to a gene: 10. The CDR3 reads CASSREGGTRTGELFF. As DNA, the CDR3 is TGTGCCAGTAGTCGGGAGGGAGGGACGAGGACCGGGGAGCTGTTTTTT.

The CDR3 nucleotides read TGTGCCAGCAGCCCCCGGGTCCGAAACAATGAGCAGTTCTTC. Translating gives CASSPRVRNNEQFF. J is TRBJ2-1 and V is TRBV7-8; D is ambiguous. Trimming took 5 bases from V and 5 from J, leaving 13 bases between them. Germline V lookup: CDR1 SGHVS, CDR2 FQNEAQ. The CDR3 has 14 amino acids.

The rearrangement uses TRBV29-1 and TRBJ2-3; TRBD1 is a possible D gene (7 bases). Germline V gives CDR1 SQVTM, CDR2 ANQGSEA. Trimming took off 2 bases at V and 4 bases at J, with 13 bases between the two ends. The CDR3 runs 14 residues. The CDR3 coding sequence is TGCAGCGTTGAAACCCCCAGGGGGGCAGATACGCAGTATTTT. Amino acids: CSVETPRGADTQYF.

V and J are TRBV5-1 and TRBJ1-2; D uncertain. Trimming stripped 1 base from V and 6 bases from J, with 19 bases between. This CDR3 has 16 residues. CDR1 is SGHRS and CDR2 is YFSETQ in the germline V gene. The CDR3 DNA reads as TGCGCCAGCAGCTTGCCGGATCCCGTCGCGACGAATGGCTACACCTTC. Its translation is CASSLPDPVATNGYTF.

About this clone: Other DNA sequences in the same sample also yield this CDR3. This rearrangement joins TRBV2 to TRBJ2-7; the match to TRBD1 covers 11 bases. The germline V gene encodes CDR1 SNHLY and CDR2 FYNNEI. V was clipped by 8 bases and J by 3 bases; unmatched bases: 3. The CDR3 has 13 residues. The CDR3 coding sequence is TGTGCCAGCGGGACAGGGGGTAGCTACGAGCAGTACTTC. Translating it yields CASGTGGSYEQYF. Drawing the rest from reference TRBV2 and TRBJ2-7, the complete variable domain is EPEVTQTPSHQVTQMGQEVILRCVPISNHLYFYWYRQILGQKVEFLVSFYNNEISEKSEIFDDQFSVERPDGSNFTLKIRSTKLEDSAMYFCASGTGGSYEQYFGPGTRLTVT.

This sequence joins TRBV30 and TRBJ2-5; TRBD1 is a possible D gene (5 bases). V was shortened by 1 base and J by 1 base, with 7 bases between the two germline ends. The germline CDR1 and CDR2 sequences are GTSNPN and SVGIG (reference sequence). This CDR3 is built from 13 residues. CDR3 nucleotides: TGTGCCTGGAGTGGGGGCTTCCAAGAGACCCAGTACTTC. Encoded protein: CAWSGGFQETQYF. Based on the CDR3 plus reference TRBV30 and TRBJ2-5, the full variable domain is SQTIHQWPATLVQPVGSPLSLECTVEGTSNPNLYWYRQAAGRGLQLLFYSVGIGQISSEVPQNLSASRPQDRQFILSSKKLLLSDSGFYLCAWSGGFQETQYFGPGTRLLVL.

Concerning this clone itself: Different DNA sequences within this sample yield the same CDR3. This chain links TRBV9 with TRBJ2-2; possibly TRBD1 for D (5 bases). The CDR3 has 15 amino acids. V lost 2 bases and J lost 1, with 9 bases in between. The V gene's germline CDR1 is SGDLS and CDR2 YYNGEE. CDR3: CASSVVGQNTGELFF. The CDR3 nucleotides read TGTGCCAGCAGCGTCGTCGGACAGAACACCGGGGAGCTGTTTTTT.